These 21 T cell receptor beta chains share one sample of origin, sequenced in a study of OX40 agonist ivuxolimab in advanced cancers. Profiling relied on immunoSEQ multiplex PCR, and the TCRdb table lists in-frame clones only, not all of them. The sample gives tens of thousands of clones, about 84% of which show up once; 7% to 9.5% is in the top ten. The input for sequencing was CD4+ or CD8+ T cells sorted from blood, taken in a trial of the OX40 agonist ivuxolimab. Source of these receptors: an adult with an advanced solid tumor such as melanoma, head and neck, liver or kidney cancer.

The chain joins TRBV6-1 to TRBJ2-3; D unresolved. The CDR3 extends over 14 amino acids. Trimming removed 5 bases at V and 4 bases at J, with 13 bases between. The germline V gene has CDR1 MNHNS and CDR2 SASEGT. For the CDR3, the DNA is TGTGCCAGCAGTAAACAACCTGGGGCAGATACGCAGTATTTT. Translating it yields CASSKQPGADTQYF.

This rearrangement joins TRBV27 to TRBJ2-1; 9 bases agree with TRBD2. V shed 4 bases, J shed 5 bases, and the junction held 3 bases outside the gene matches. Germline CDR1 MNHEY, CDR2 SMNVEV (reference sequence). CDR3 size: 14 residues. CDR3 nucleotide sequence: TGTGCCAGCAGTTGGCGGGGGGGCGACAATGAGCAGTTCTTC. It is translated as CASSWRGGDNEQFF.

V gene TRBV7-6 combines with J gene TRBJ1-4; no clear D. The length of the CDR3 is 13 residues. V lost 8 bases and J lost 7, with 14 bases in between. The V gene's germline CDR1 is SGHVS and CDR2 FNYEAQ. Written as DNA, the CDR3 is TGTGCCAGCTCCATCGGCCGGGGTGAAAAACTGTTTTTT. Residues: CASSIGRGEKLFF.

This clone showed up just a few times. The chain employs TRBV19 and TRBJ1-5; D perhaps matches TRBD1 (5 bases). The germline V gene has CDR1 LNHDA and CDR2 SQIVND (reference sequence). The CDR3 is 12 amino acids. Trimming removed 5 bases from V and 6 bases from J, with 8 bases in between. The CDR3 region has the DNA TGTGCCAGTAGTGGCACAGGTCAGCCCCAGCATTTT. This encodes CASSGTGQPQHF. The complete variable domain, with remaining parts taken from reference TRBV19 and TRBJ1-5, reads DGGITQSPKYLFRKEGQNVTLSCEQNLNHDAMYWYRQDPGQGLRLIYYSQIVNDFQKGDIAEGYSVSREKKESFPLTVTSAQKNPTAFYLCASSGTGQPQHFGDGTRLSIL.

The count of this clone is one. The chain is built from TRBV5-1 and TRBJ1-4; D gene unclear. Germline-derived CDR1 and CDR2 are SGHRS and YFSETQ. Trimming cost V 3 bases and J 4 bases, with 10 bases left between them. The CDR3 sequence is 14 residues long. CDR3 residues: CASSWTDLNEKLFF. CDR3 DNA sequence: TGCGCCAGCAGCTGGACTGATCTTAATGAAAAACTGTTTTTT.

The count of this clone is one. The rearrangement links TRBV5-4 to TRBJ2-7, with 9 bases aligning to TRBD1. Germline lookup yields CDR1 SGHNT and CDR2 YYREEE (reference sequence). This CDR3 spans 16 amino acids. The J segment lost 2 bases and the V segment lost 4 bases, leaving 10 bases of the junction unmatched. Written as DNA, the CDR3 is TGTGCCAGCAGCACCGGGACAGGGCTAGGAACCTACGAGCAGTACTTC. It specifies CASSTGTGLGTYEQYF.

This clone was picked up a small number of times. This chain's CDR3 is CASTLQSNYGYTF. CDR3 nucleotides: TGTGCCAGTACCCTTCAGAGCAACTATGGCTACACCTTC. This chain connects TRBV19 to TRBJ1-2, with D hard to call. This CDR3 is 13 amino acids long. Germline CDR1 and CDR2: LNHDA and SQIVND (reference sequence). Trimming removed 7 bases at V and 2 bases at J, with 11 bases between.

This clone occurred a few times. The chain couples TRBV5-6 to TRBJ2-3; TRBD1 matches 8 bases. CDR1 and CDR2 from the germline V gene are SGHDT and YYEEEE. V gave up 6 bases and J gave up 7 bases; unmatched junction bases: 7. The CDR3 extends over 13 amino acids. The CDR3 spells CASNAWDRYTQYF. In nucleotides, the CDR3 is TGTGCCAGCAACGCGTGGGACAGGTATACGCAGTATTTT.

The rearrangement uses TRBV27 and TRBJ2-7; maybe TRBD2 (7 bases). In germline, CDR1 is MNHEY, CDR2 SMNVEV (reference sequence). The CDR3 has 17 amino acids. The germline V and J ends were trimmed by 0 bases and 4 bases, with 19 bases remaining between them. Here the CDR3 reads CASSLSGPGGLRYEQYF. The CDR3 nucleotides read TGTGCCAGCAGTTTATCAGGCCCCGGGGGGCTGAGGTACGAGCAGTACTTC.

The chain links TRBV2 to TRBJ1-4, with a tentative D call TRBD1 (6 bases). The ends were cut back, 8 bases at V and 6 bases at J, with 16 bases in the middle. CDR3 length: 14 residues. The V gene's germline CDR1 is SNHLY and CDR2 FYNNEI. CDR3 in amino acids: CASLLEGGDEKLFF. The CDR3 nucleotides are TGTGCCAGCCTGCTCGAGGGGGGGGATGAAAAACTGTTTTTT.

V usage is TRBV4-2 and J usage is TRBJ2-1; D not certain. Between the trimmed V and J ends, which lost 4 bases and 1 base, there was a span of 5 bases. CDR3 length equals 13 residues. Germline CDR1 and CDR2: LGHNA and YNFKEQ. The CDR3 nucleotides are TGTGCCAGCAGCCTCGATTCCTACAATGAGCAGTTCTTC. Its protein product is CASSLDSYNEQFF.

This clone was seen only once. The chain joins TRBV6-1 to TRBJ2-7; 8 nucleotides agree with TRBD2. Germline V gene lookup returns CDR1 MNHNS and CDR2 SASEGT. With V trimmed by 5 bases and J by 3 bases, 3 bases remained unmatched. The length of the CDR3 is 13 residues. The CDR3: CASSPLAGYEQYV. The CDR3 nucleotides read TGTGCCAGCAGTCCCCTAGCGGGCTACGAGCAGTACGTC.

This clone was recorded at least ten times. This chain connects TRBV13 to TRBJ1-4; D is uncertain. The germline CDR1 and CDR2 sequences are PRHDT and FYEKMQ (reference sequence). The CDR3 totals 14 residues. V lost 10 bases and J 8 bases, leaving 20 bases between the germline ends. CDR3 DNA sequence: TGTGCCACCAAACGAGGAGTCTCAGAAGAAAAACTGTTTTTT. This translates into CATKRGVSEEKLFF.

The chain links TRBV18 to TRBJ2-3, with 8 nucleotides matching TRBD2. Germline V gene lookup returns CDR1 KGHSH and CDR2 LQKENI. The CDR3 loop spans 16 amino acids. The V and J ends lost 2 bases and 4 bases, in that order; junction bases with no gene match: 8. Here the CDR3 reads CASSPGAPGGSDTQYF. CDR3 DNA sequence: TGTGCCAGCTCACCAGGGGCCCCGGGAGGGTCAGATACGCAGTATTTT.

V gene TRBV9 combines with J gene TRBJ1-2, with a possible D match to TRBD1 (6 bases). Trimming removed 0 bases from V and 8 bases from J, with 14 bases in between. CDR3 length equals 14 residues. Germline CDR1 and CDR2: SGDLS and YYNGEE. CDR3 DNA sequence: TGTGCCAGCAGCGTAGACGGGGGGCTTAGCGGCTACACCTTC. Protein: CASSVDGGLSGYTF.

This chain links TRBV9 with TRBJ2-2, with D uncertain. Trimming removed 0 bases from V and 0 bases from J, with 9 bases in between. In germline, CDR1 is SGDLS, CDR2 YYNGEE. The CDR3 spans 16 residues. CDR3 residues: CASSVVDSSNTGELFF. The CDR3, as DNA: TGTGCCAGCAGCGTAGTCGACTCTTCGAACACCGGGGAGCTGTTTTTT. The full variable domain, in which reference TRBV9 and TRBJ2-2 provide the parts outside the CDR3, is DSGVTQTPKHLITATGQRVTLRCSPRSGDLSVYWYQQSLDQGLQFLIQYYNGEERAKGNILERFSAQQFPDLHSELNLSSLELGDSALYFCASSVVDSSNTGELFFGEGSRLTVL.

This chain connects TRBV5-1 to TRBJ1-4; 12 bases match TRBD1. The ends lost 4 bases at V and 3 bases at J; junction bases unmatched: 7. The V gene's germline CDR1 is SGHRS and CDR2 YFSETQ. The CDR3 consists of 17 residues. The CDR3 region has the DNA TGCGCCAGCAGCGGATGGGACAGGGGGCAACCTAATGAAAAACTGTTTTTT. This encodes CASSGWDRGQPNEKLFF.

This clone was counted a few times. The chain uses TRBV2 and TRBJ1-3, with a possible D match to TRBD1 (5 bases). Trimming pared 3 bases from V and 0 bases from J, leaving 12 bases between. CDR1 is SNHLY and CDR2 is FYNNEI in the germline V gene. The CDR3 has 16 amino acids. CDR3 DNA: TGTGCCAGCAGTGACAGGGTCCTTTTCTCTGGAAACACCATATATTTT. It codes for CASSDRVLFSGNTIYF.

The chain recombines TRBV5-1 with TRBJ2-1; 8 bases map to TRBD1. Germline CDR1 SGHRS, CDR2 YFSETQ. Trimming cost V 0 bases and J 2 bases; bases outside gene matches: 4. CDR3 length equals 16 residues. CDR3 coding DNA: TGCGCCAGCAGCTTGGGGGACAGGCCCACCTACAATGAGCAGTTCTTC. It encodes CASSLGDRPTYNEQFF.

V usage is TRBV28 and J usage is TRBJ1-5; the match to TRBD1 covers 7 bases. The CDR3 is 15 residues long. Germline V gives CDR1 MDHEN, CDR2 SYDVKM. After removal of 8 bases from V and 1 base from J, the junction contained 8 bases not matched to a gene. CDR3 protein: CASGKTGRSNQPQHF. In DNA form, the CDR3 reads TGTGCCAGCGGTAAGACAGGGAGAAGCAATCAGCCCCAGCATTTT.

The chain couples TRBV5-1 to TRBJ2-2, with D unresolved. CDR3 length equals 16 residues. V was clipped by 0 bases and J by 1 base, with 10 bases between them. Germline CDR1 reads SGHRS; CDR2 reads YFSETQ. The CDR3 DNA is TGCGCCAGCAGCTTGGCCGGGTCTTGGAACACCGGGGAGCTGTTTTTT. Its translation is CASSLAGSWNTGELFF.